These 8 T cell receptor beta chains were all obtained from the same sample, sequenced in a study of blood T cell repertoires in COVID-19. The repertoire was sequenced with immunoSEQ multiplex PCR; TCRdb's copy has only in-frame clones and lacks some. This table holds some 150,000 clones, about 88% found once. The specimen sequenced was peripheral blood. The receptors originated from a man between 50 and 59 years old with active or convalescent COVID-19.

This sequence joins TRBV6-1 and TRBJ2-4, with D hard to call. The CDR3 length is 15 residues. Trimming stripped 2 bases from V and 0 bases from J, with 8 bases between. Germline V gene lookup returns CDR1 MNHNS and CDR2 SASEGT. The CDR3 loop reads CASSESVLAKNIQYF. In DNA, the CDR3 is TGTGCCAGCAGTGAAAGCGTGCTAGCCAAAAACATTCAGTACTTC.

The rearrangement links TRBV11-3 to TRBJ2-6; 11 nucleotides line up with TRBD1. Trimming removed 6 bases from V and 0 bases from J; junction bases left unmatched: 4. The V gene's germline CDR1 is SGHNT and CDR2 YENEEA. This CDR3 has 17 amino acids. CDR3 DNA: TGTGCCAGCAGTACCGGGACAGGGGGCTCTGGGGCCAACGTCCTGACTTTC. Residues: CASSTGTGGSGANVLTF.

V usage is TRBV5-1 and J usage is TRBJ2-5, with D possibly TRBD2 on 5 matching bases. Germline V gene sequence: CDR1 SGHRS, CDR2 YFSETQ. The ends were cut back, 0 bases at V and 4 bases at J, with 16 bases in the middle. The CDR3 contains 16 residues. CDR3 in amino acids: CASSLVSGPMGETQYF. CDR3 DNA: TGCGCCAGCAGCTTGGTAAGCGGCCCCATGGGAGAGACCCAGTACTTC.

The J gene is TRBJ2-2, the V gene TRBV24-1; D uncertain. Trimming cost V 0 bases and J 6 bases, with 7 bases left between them. There are 14 residues in the CDR3. In germline, CDR1 is KGHDR, CDR2 SFDVKD. The CDR3: CATSDLIVSGELFF. The CDR3 DNA is TGTGCCACCAGTGATTTGATAGTGTCCGGGGAGCTGTTTTTT.

V is TRBV24-1 and J is TRBJ2-2; 8 bases align to TRBD1. CDR3 size: 15 residues. Germline V gene lookup returns CDR1 KGHDR and CDR2 SFDVKD. V lost 4 bases to trimming and J lost 7 bases; unmatched junction nucleotides: 7. The CDR3 nucleotides are TGTGCCACCAGTGAGCCAGGGGGCGGAGGCGGGGAGCTGTTTTTT. It is translated as CATSEPGGGGGELFF.

This clone was seen more than once but under ten times. This chain connects TRBV28 to TRBJ1-6; 7 bases agree with TRBD1. Germline CDR1 reads MDHEN; CDR2 reads SYDVKM. The CDR3 spans 13 residues. Trimming cost V 8 bases and J 10 bases; bases outside gene matches: 8. In DNA form, the CDR3 reads TGTGCCAGCGTAGACAGGGTGAACTCACCCCTCCACTTT. Amino acids: CASVDRVNSPLHF. Using reference TRBV28 and TRBJ1-6 for the parts outside the CDR3, the full variable domain is DVKVTQSSRYLVKRTGEKVFLECVQDMDHENMFWYRQDPGLGLRLIYFSYDVKMKEKGDIPEGYSVSREKKERFSLILESASTNQTSMYLCASVDRVNSPLHFGNGTRLTVT.

The chain joins TRBV6-5 to TRBJ1-5; D possibly corresponds to TRBD1 (5 bases). The germline V and J ends were trimmed by 8 bases and 7 bases, with 12 bases remaining between them. The CDR3 length is 12 residues. Germline CDR1 and CDR2: MNHEY and SVGAGI. CDR3 sequence (DNA): TGTGCCAGCGACCAGGGAAGCCAGCCCCAGCATTTT. Translated: CASDQGSQPQHF.

This chain uses TRBV10-3 with TRBJ2-1; D is uncertain. Per germline, CDR1 ENHRY and CDR2 SYGVKD. V dropped 0 bases and J dropped 10 bases, with 19 bases sitting between them. The CDR3 is 16 amino acids. CDR3 sequence reads: CAISESIILLRREQFF. The DNA of the CDR3 is TGTGCCATCAGTGAGTCGATAATACTGCTCCGCAGGGAGCAGTTCTTC.